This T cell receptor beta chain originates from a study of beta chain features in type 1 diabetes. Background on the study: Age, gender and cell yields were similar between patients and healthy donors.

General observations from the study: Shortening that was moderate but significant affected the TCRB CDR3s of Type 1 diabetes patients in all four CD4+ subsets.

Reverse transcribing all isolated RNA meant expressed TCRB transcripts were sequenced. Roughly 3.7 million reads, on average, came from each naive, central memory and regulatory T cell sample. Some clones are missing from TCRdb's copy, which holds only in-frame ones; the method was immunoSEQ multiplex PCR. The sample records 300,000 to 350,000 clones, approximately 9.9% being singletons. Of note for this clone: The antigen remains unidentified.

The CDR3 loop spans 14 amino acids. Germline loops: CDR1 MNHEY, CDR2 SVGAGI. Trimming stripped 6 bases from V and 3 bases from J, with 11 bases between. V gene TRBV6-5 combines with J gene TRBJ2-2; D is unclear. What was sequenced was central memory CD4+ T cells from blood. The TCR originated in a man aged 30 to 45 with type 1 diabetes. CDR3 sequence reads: CASRELGHTGELFF. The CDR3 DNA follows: TGTGCCAGCAGGGAACTCGGTCACACCGGGGAGCTGTTTTTT.